Listed below are T cell receptor beta chains from one sample, sequenced in a study of control samples from healthy donors and cancer patients. Produced via immunoSEQ multiplex PCR; TCRdb's table is partial and in-frame only. The profile covers tens of thousands of clones, with more than 85% appearing a single time and 1.5% to 2% taken by the ten largest. Sequencing input: PBMCs. The receptors here all came from a woman in her forties with lung cancer. The CDR3 runs from the conserved cysteine through the conserved F or W. A D gene is named only where the DNA matches it firmly. The listing skips clone size in some rows; elsewhere it reads once, few, many or a size class.

d_call j_call clone_size v_call cdr3_aa cdr3_nt
- TRBJ1-4 - TRBV11-3 CASSLGLSNEKLFF TGTGCCAGCAGCTTGGGATTATCGAATGAAAAACTGTTTTTT
TRBD1 TRBJ2-1 few TRBV5-1 CASRENRGYNEQFF TGCGCCAGCAGAGAGAACAGGGGCTACAATGAGCAGTTCTTC
- TRBJ2-3 - TRBV4-3 CASSQENQPTDTQYF TGCGCCAGCAGCCAAGAGAATCAGCCCACAGATACGCAGTATTTT
- TRBJ2-5 - TRBV19 CASSILGTTQETQYF TGTGCCAGTAGTATTCTCGGGACAACACAAGAGACCCAGTACTTC
- TRBJ2-1 - TRBV5-6 CASSLRAGGLDEQFF TGTGCCAGCAGCTTGAGGGCAGGGGGGCTCGATGAGCAGTTCTTC
- TRBJ1-2 - TRBV28 CASSYTGLAGYTF TGTGCCAGCAGTTACACGGGGCTTGCGGGCTACACCTTC
- TRBJ1-1 - TRBV19 CASSTIPDMNTEAFF TGTGCCAGTAGTACTATTCCAGACATGAACACTGAAGCTTTCTTT
- TRBJ1-2 - TRBV7-8 CASSLGGGYYGYTF TGTGCCAGCAGCTTAGGCGGCGGGTACTATGGCTACACCTTC
TRBD2 TRBJ2-3 - TRBV30 CASQTSGADTQYF TGTGCCTCGCAGACTAGCGGTGCAGATACGCAGTATTTT
TRBD2 TRBJ2-1 - TRBV13 CASSSKLAGVHEQFF TGTGCCAGCAGCTCGAAACTAGCGGGAGTTCATGAGCAGTTCTTC
TRBD2 TRBJ2-7 - TRBV4-3 CASSQVLAGGLYEQYF TGCGCCAGCAGCCAAGTACTAGCGGGGGGACTGTACGAGCAGTACTTC
- TRBJ2-3 - TRBV6-5 CASSRTASTDTQYF TGTGCCAGCAGTAGGACAGCTTCTACAGATACGCAGTATTTT